The T cell receptor beta chain described here comes from a study of shared clonotypes between healthy human individuals. Whole-study results and caveats: Since donors were few, the genetic and exposure-history diversity represented was limited.

The table lists this clone with a count of one. What it recognizes is unknown. The method was immunoSEQ multiplex PCR; TCRdb's version includes in-frame clones alone and lacks a portion of them. The data show under 600,000 clones, with 95% to 97% seen just once and about 0.06% held by the top ten. CDR1 and CDR2 from the germline V gene are SNHLY and FYNNEI. CDR3 length equals 11 residues. The V gene lost 6 bases and the J gene lost 4 bases, with 7 bases spanning the gap. The sample was naive CD4+ T cells sorted from blood. Subset described: CD45RA+ positively selected. The TCR comes from a woman between 25 and 40 years old in good health. The chain uses TRBV2 and TRBJ2-7; D remains ambiguous. CDR3 nucleotides: TGTGCCAGCAGCGTCGAATACGAGCAGTACTTC. It codes for CASSVEYEQYF.